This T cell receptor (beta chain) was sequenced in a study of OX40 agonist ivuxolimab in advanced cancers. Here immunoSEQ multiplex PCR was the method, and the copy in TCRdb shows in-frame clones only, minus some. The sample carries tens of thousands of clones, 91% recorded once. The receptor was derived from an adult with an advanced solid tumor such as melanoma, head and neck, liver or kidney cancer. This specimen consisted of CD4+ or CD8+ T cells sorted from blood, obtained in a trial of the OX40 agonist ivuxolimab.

The CDR3 DNA is TGTGCCAGCAAGTGGGCAGATTTGGTACTAATGAACACTGAAGCTTTCTTT. Translation gives CASKWADLVLMNTEAFF. The chain joins TRBV2 to TRBJ1-1; D is ambiguous. The CDR3 is made up of 17 amino acids. Between the trimmed V and J ends, which lost 7 bases and 0 bases, there was a span of 21 bases. CDR1 SNHLY and CDR2 FYNNEI come from the germline V gene.